The clone carrying this TCR beta chain occurred a few times. CDR3 size: 15 residues. With 5 bases clipped from V and 0 bases from J, the junction kept 5 bases outside the gene matches. The V gene's germline CDR1 is SGDLS and CDR2 YYNGEE. These data are taken from a study of T cells after yellow fever vaccination. TCRdb processed the 5' RACE reads anew with MiXCR; each CDR3 protein has one entry. The sample gives about 350,000 distinct CDR3 sequences, around 10% of which show up once; around 18% is in the top ten. The input for sequencing was PBMCs, taken on the day of the first yellow fever vaccination. V gene TRBV9 combines with J gene TRBJ2-3; 8 positions match TRBD1. The TCR was taken from a man younger than 35 who received the YFV17D yellow fever vaccine. The CDR3 loop is CASRKTGASTDTQYF. DNA for the CDR3: TGTGCCAGCAGAAAGACAGGGGCCAGCACAGATACGCAGTATTTT.